The entry below gives a single T cell receptor beta chain sequence along with its context. Its antigen is as yet unknown. The data were taken from a study of T-cell reconstitution after alpha-beta-depleted transplantation in children. This CDR3 has 15 amino acids. Trimming cost V 0 bases and J 3 bases, with 12 bases left between them. Germline CDR1 DFQATT, CDR2 SNEGSKA (reference sequence). Study-wide results and caveats: By about two months after transplant, alpha-beta T cells reportedly arose from several hundred graft clones that had expanded. Surviving recipient T cells and thymic progenitors produced the high day-60 TCRbeta diversity seen in some patients. A year post-transplant, T-cell counts and diversity derived mostly from newly produced T cells.

TCRbeta library preparation incorporated unique molecular identifiers. TCRdb independently ran MiXCR on the PCR reads; one entry per CDR3 protein. Of around 450,000 distinct CDR3 sequences in the sample, over 40% are singletons; the top ten hold roughly 27%. The chain links TRBV20-1 to TRBJ2-1; weak D call: TRBD1 (6 bases). The sample in question was PBMCs, obtained before TCRalphabeta/CD19-depleted stem cell transplant. The TCR was taken from a girl aged 2 to 9 with aplastic anemia, due to receive a stem cell transplant. CDR3 DNA: TGCAGTGCTAGAGATCCAAGGGGGTTCTACAATGAGCAGTTCTTC. Translating it yields CSARDPRGFYNEQFF.